This TCR beta chain was recovered during a study of cytomegalovirus exposure and HLA in healthy donors. The germline V gene encodes CDR1 MNHEY and CDR2 SVGAGI. This CDR3 is 14 amino acids long. The germline V and J ends were trimmed by 5 bases and 16 bases, with 21 bases remaining between them. The study's findings and limits: The listing of approximately 160 TCR beta chains classed them as cytomegalovirus-associated. It was confirmed in vitro that a few of the CMV-associated chains were specific for CMV antigens. An analysis done earlier found most TCR beta V segments productive about 87% or about 30% of the time. The HLA-A and HLA-B alleles of most subjects were reportedly predicted accurately from TCR beta sequences.

The PCR made use of 60 Vbeta and 13 Jbeta primers. The protocol was immunoSEQ multiplex PCR, while the TCRdb copy is restricted to in-frame clones and leaves out a portion. This sample has over 100,000 clones, with 80% to 90% found just once. As for this clone: Its antigen is unknown.

This receptor was obtained from a woman aged 18-29 years in good health and CMV-seropositive. V is TRBV6-5 and J is TRBJ1-6; D remains ambiguous. Source material: PBMCs. The CDR3 nucleotides read TGTGCCAGCAGTAAGCCCCCGACGGGAAGTTTACTCCACTTT. Amino acid sequence: CASSKPPTGSLLHF.